This TCR beta chain emerged from a study of blood T cell repertoires in COVID-19. This CDR3 is 14 amino acids long. Germline V gives CDR1 SGHRS, CDR2 YFSETQ. Deletions cut 3 bases from V and 4 bases from J, with 13 bases between. Only in-frame clones appear in the TCRdb table, and some are missing; sequencing was by immunoSEQ multiplex PCR. The data contain about 16,000 clones, about 90% of them seen just once; the ten biggest clones take up less than 50%. The chain carries TRBV5-1 and TRBJ2-5; D gene unclear. This receptor was identified in a human donor in a cohort sampled during active COVID-19. The sequenced material came from peripheral blood. The CDR3: CASSYSLVGETQYF. The DNA for the CDR3 is TGCGCCAGCAGCTACTCGTTGGTCGGAGAGACCCAGTACTTC. Together with reference TRBV5-1 and TRBJ2-5, the CDR3 gives the full variable domain: KAGVTQTPRYLIKTRGQQVTLSCSPISGHRSVSWYQQTPGQGLQFLFEYFSETQRNKGNFPGRFSGRQFSNSRSEMNVSTLELGDSALYLCASSYSLVGETQYFGPGTRLLVL.